This T cell receptor (beta chain) was recovered during a study of T-cell reconstitution after alpha-beta-depleted transplantation in children (dated by TCRdb to 2016 to 2017). About the investigation overall: The study quantitatively tracked T-cell immune reconstitution after TCRalphabeta/CD19-depleted allogeneic hematopoietic cell transplantation in children using TCR repertoire profiling. Paper-wide results and their limitations: The high TCRbeta diversity at day 60 in some patients was ascribed to recipient T cells and intrathymic progenitors that had survived conditioning. Apparently early alphabetaT-cell count recovery about two months after transplant reportedly relied on only several hundred rapidly expanded clones derived from non-depleted graft cells. The frequencies of hyperexpanded clones fell over the following months, and after one year, T-cell counts and TCRbeta diversity were mostly attributed to newly produced T cells.

From the cysteine through the phenylalanine, the CDR3 covers 16 amino acids. Only the CDR3 portion is preserved as DNA: 48 bases, with reading frame beginning at the first base. Trimming accounts for 0 bases at V and 6 bases at J, while the number of junction bases matched to no gene is 6. The germline V gene provides CDR1 SGHRS and CDR2 YFSETQ. Library preparation employed PCR. Sequencing took place on an Illumina HiSeq 2500. TCR libraries were prepared with molecular barcoding, using unique molecular identifiers to normalize TCRbeta repertoire quantification. TCRdb ran its own pipeline on the public reads, namely fastp trimming at Q25 and MiXCR clone calling, and kept in-frame beta chains. Identical CDR3 protein sequences are pooled into one entry, listed with their most common genes and DNA. The sample table lists around 490,000 distinct CDR3 sequences, 10% to 12% of them with a count of one. 11% to 15% of the sample is in the top ten clones.

This clonotype was counted once. Its target antigen remains unknown. The record has no base qualities; no much larger clone is one base away. One read alone is weak evidence. The sample's treatment or condition label, in plain terms: allogeneic hematopoietic cell transplantation with graft depleted of TCRalphabeta T cells and CD19 B cells. TCRalphabeta/CD19-depleted allogeneic hematopoietic cell grafts were given to the transplant recipients, all of whom were children. Recombination connected TRBV5-1 to TRBJ2-3, with 11 bases aligning to TRBD2. Sequenced material: PBMCs, mostly from graft donor cells, taken 180 days after TCRalphabeta/CD19-depleted stem cell transplant. This receptor was obtained from a female patient between 2 and 15 years old who had a stem cell transplant for aplastic anemia, so the T cells may come from the graft donor. The nucleotide sequence is given as TGCGCCAGCAGCTTGGCTGAACTAGCGGGAGTTGATACGCAGTATTTT. It codes for CASSLAELAGVDTQYF. The reference TRBV5-1 and TRBJ2-3 proteins fill in what lies around the CDR3, so the full variable domain reads KAGVTQTPRYLIKTRGQQVTLSCSPISGHRSVSWYQQTPGQGLQFLFEYFSETQRNKGNFPGRFSGRQFSNSRSEMNVSTLELGDSALYLCASSLAELAGVDTQYFGPGTRLTVL.